The 8 T cell receptor beta chains below all came from one sample that was sequenced in a study of cytomegalovirus exposure and HLA in healthy donors. Use of 60 Vbeta and 13 Jbeta primers characterized the PCR. The protocol was immunoSEQ multiplex PCR, while the TCRdb copy is restricted to in-frame clones and leaves out a portion. The sample lists approximately 150,000 clones, almost 85% seen once, with about 1% in the top ten. Sample: PBMCs. All receptors derive from a man younger than 45 in good health and CMV-seronegative.

The chain carries TRBV4-1 and TRBJ2-6; D might be TRBD2 (6 bases). V was cut by 1 base and J by 6 bases, with 13 bases left in between. The CDR3 contains 16 residues. Per the germline V gene, CDR1 is MGHRA and CDR2 is YSYEKL. Here the CDR3 DNA reads TGCGCCAGCAGCCAAGTGCGGGGCCCAGAGGCCAACGTCCTGACTTTC. It yields the protein CASSQVRGPEANVLTF.

This clone was seen once. This rearrangement joins TRBV6-5 to TRBJ2-5; 11 bases align to TRBD2. The end of the DNA aligns better with TRBJ2-7, so the J call may be wrong. The CDR3 loop spans 16 amino acids. CDR1 and CDR2 from the germline V gene are MNHEY and SVGAGI. CDR3 amino acids: CASSYSGRAGPDEQYF. The CDR3 region has the DNA TGTGCCAGCAGTTATAGCGGGAGGGCCGGTCCGGACGAGCAGTACTTC.

This chain links TRBV29-1 with TRBJ2-5; 8 bases align to TRBD2. In germline, CDR1 is SQVTM, CDR2 ANQGSEA. V dropped 5 bases and J dropped 2; count of bases not matched to a gene: 7. The CDR3 has 14 residues. The chain's CDR3 is CSVWMGLVQETQYF. The CDR3 bases are TGCAGCGTTTGGATGGGACTAGTGCAAGAGACCCAGTACTTC. Complete variable domain (other parts from reference TRBV29-1 and TRBJ2-5): SAVISQKPSRDICQRGTSLTIQCQVDSQVTMMFWYRQQPGQSLTLIATANQGSEATYESGFVIDKFPISRPNLTFSTLTVSNMSPEDSSIYLCSVWMGLVQETQYFGPGTRLLVL.

The V call is TRBV5-1, the J call TRBJ1-2; tentative D call: TRBD1 (6 bases). The germline V gene encodes CDR1 SGHRS and CDR2 YFSETQ. The CDR3 has 14 residues. V lost 0 bases and J 4 bases, leaving 10 bases between the germline ends. The CDR3 coding sequence is TGCGCCAGCAGCTTGGTACAGGGCAGCTATGGCTACACCTTC. This encodes CASSLVQGSYGYTF.

The chain is built from TRBV5-6 and TRBJ1-2; D remains unclear. The CDR3 has 14 amino acids. Germline CDR1 SGHDT, CDR2 YYEEEE. Trimming took 4 bases from V and 6 from J, leaving 16 bases between them. This chain's CDR3 is CASSPPGALDGYTF. In DNA form, the CDR3 reads TGTGCCAGCAGCCCGCCAGGTGCCCTCGATGGCTACACCTTC. The variable domain in full, with the rest retrieved from reference TRBV5-6 and TRBJ1-2, is DAGVTQSPTHLIKTRGQQVTLRCSPKSGHDTVSWYQQALGQGPQFIFQYYEEEERQRGNFPDRFSGHQFPNYSSELNVNALLLGDSALYLCASSPPGALDGYTFGSGTRLTVV.

The table lists this clone with a count of one. Different DNA sequences within this sample yield the same CDR3. The rearrangement uses TRBV19 and TRBJ2-7; 11 bases align to TRBD2. J gave up 3 bases and V 4 bases, and 2 bases lay outside the gene matches. The CDR3 spans 14 residues. Germline assignment: CDR1 LNHDA and CDR2 SQIVND (reference sequence). The CDR3 protein is CASSSGLAGYEQYF. The CDR3 DNA is TGTGCCAGTAGTAGCGGACTAGCGGGCTACGAGCAGTACTTC. Full variable domain (rest looked up from reference TRBV19 and TRBJ2-7): DGGITQSPKYLFRKEGQNVTLSCEQNLNHDAMYWYRQDPGQGLRLIYYSQIVNDFQKGDIAEGYSVSREKKESFPLTVTSAQKNPTAFYLCASSSGLAGYEQYFGPGTRLTVT.

V gene TRBV10-3 combines with J gene TRBJ2-7; D may be TRBD1 (5 bases). The CDR3 consists of 11 residues. Germline loops: CDR1 ENHRY, CDR2 SYGVKD. V was trimmed by 4 bases and J by 5 bases, leaving 6 bases between them. CDR3 DNA sequence: TGTGCCATCAGTGTGGGGCACGAGCAGTACTTC. Its protein product is CAISVGHEQYF.

V gene TRBV7-3 combines with J gene TRBJ2-5; D may be TRBD1 (6 bases). There are 14 residues in the CDR3. The V and J ends lost 5 bases and 5 bases respectively, with 15 bases between them. Germline-derived CDR1 and CDR2 are SGHTA and FQGTGA. The DNA of the CDR3 is TGTGCCAGCAGCCCCGGACAGTTGAGGGAGACCCAGTACTTC. Amino acids: CASSPGQLRETQYF.